This T cell receptor (beta chain) was observed in a study of cytomegalovirus exposure and HLA in healthy donors. Study details: Genotyping of 400 or so donors showed that 80% to 90% belonged to the Caucasian-associated ancestry cluster.

A word on this clone: No antigen is known for it.

Study-wide points: Serostatus for CMV was the only available immune exposure information. Per published accounts, TCR beta sequences correctly predicted the HLA-A and HLA-B alleles of most subjects. A later analysis, which compared TCR beta chains of equal frequency, found the HLA-associated ones more clonally expanded.

Amplification used 60 Vbeta primers and 13 Jbeta primers. Sequenced by immunoSEQ multiplex PCR; TCRdb stores in-frame clones only, minus some. The sample consists of about 100,000 clones, 65% to 85% of them appearing once. Germline lookup yields CDR1 WSHSY and CDR2 SAAADI. The CDR3 covers 11 residues. V dropped 7 bases and J dropped 5 bases, with 8 bases sitting between them. This rearrangement joins TRBV10-2 to TRBJ2-5; D is undetermined. Material: PBMCs. This receptor was taken from a woman in her sixties or seventies in good health and CMV-seropositive. The CDR3 is CASNYGETQYF. As DNA, the CDR3 is TGCGCCAGCAATTACGGGGAGACCCAGTACTTC.